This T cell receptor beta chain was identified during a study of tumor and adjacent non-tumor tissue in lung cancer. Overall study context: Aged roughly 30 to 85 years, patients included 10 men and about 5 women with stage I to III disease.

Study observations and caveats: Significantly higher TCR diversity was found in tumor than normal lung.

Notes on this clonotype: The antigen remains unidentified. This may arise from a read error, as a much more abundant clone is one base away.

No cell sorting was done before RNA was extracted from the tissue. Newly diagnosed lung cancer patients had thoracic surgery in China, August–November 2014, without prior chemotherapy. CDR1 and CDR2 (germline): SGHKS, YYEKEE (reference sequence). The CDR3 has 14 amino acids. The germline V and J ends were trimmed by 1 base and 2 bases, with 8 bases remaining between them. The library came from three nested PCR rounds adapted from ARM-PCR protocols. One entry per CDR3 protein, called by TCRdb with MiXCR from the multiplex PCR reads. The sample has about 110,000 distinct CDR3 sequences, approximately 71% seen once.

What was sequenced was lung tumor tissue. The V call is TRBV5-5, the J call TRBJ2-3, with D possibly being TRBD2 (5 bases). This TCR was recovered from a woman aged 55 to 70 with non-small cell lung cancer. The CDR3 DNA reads TGTGCCAGCAGCTTGTCGAGGGACACAGATACGCAGTATTTT. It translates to CASSLSRDTDTQYF.